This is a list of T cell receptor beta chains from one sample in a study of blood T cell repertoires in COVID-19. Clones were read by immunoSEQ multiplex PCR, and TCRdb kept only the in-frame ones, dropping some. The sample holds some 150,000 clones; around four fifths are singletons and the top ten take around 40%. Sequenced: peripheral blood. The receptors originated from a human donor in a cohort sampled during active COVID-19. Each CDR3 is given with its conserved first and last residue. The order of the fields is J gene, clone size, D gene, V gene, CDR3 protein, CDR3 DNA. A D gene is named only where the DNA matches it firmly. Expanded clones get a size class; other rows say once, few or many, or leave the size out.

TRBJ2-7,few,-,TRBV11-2,CASSPGTNFFSSYEQYF,TGTGCCAGCAGCCCCGGGACAAATTTTTTTAGCTCCTACGAGCAGTACTTC
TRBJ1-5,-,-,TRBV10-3,CAISESTGLNQPQHF,TGTGCCATCAGTGAGTCAACAGGACTAAATCAGCCCCAGCATTTT
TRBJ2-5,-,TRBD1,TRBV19,CASSIGFRQGQETQYF,TGTGCCAGTAGTATCGGGTTCCGACAGGGTCAAGAGACCCAGTACTTC
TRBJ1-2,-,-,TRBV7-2,CASSFEGVGYTF,TGTGCCAGCAGCTTCGAAGGGGTCGGCTACACCTTC
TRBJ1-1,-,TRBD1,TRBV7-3,CASSQQGANTEAFF,TGTGCCAGCAGCCAACAGGGGGCGAACACTGAAGCTTTCTTT
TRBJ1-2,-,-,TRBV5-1,CASSLGTSNYGYTF,TGCGCCAGCAGCTTGGGTACATCTAACTATGGCTACACCTTC
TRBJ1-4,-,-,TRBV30,CAWSETAPSGKLFF,TGTGCCTGGAGTGAGACAGCTCCTAGTGGAAAACTGTTTTTT
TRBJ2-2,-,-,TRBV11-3,CARRGGGELFF,TGTGCCCGCAGGGGGGGCGGGGAGCTGTTTTTT
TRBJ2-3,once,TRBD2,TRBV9,CASSGPASGGPDTQYF,TGTGCCAGCAGCGGCCCCGCGAGCGGGGGGCCAGATACGCAGTATTTT
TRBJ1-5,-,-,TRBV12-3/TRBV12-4,CASRQTVNQPQHF,TGTGCCAGCAGACAGACAGTCAATCAGCCCCAGCATTTT
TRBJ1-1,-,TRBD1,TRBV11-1,CASTKTGGEYEAFF,TGTGCCAGCACAAAGACAGGGGGGGAGTACGAAGCTTTCTTT
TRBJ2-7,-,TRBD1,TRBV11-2,CASSPPYGTGAYEQYF,TGTGCCAGCAGTCCACCTTATGGGACAGGGGCCTACGAGCAGTACTTC
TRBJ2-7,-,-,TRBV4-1,CASSQDRVSVYEQYF,TGCGCCAGCAGCCAAGACAGGGTCAGTGTCTACGAGCAGTACTTC
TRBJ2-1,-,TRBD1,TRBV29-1,CSVEAPLGQGYNEQFF,TGCAGCGTTGAAGCGCCCCTGGGACAGGGCTACAATGAGCAGTTCTTC
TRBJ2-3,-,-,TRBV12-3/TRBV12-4,CASSTTPSVQYF,TGTGCCAGCAGTACGACACCTTCCGTGCAGTATTTT
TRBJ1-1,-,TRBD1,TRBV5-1,CASSQGQGGRTEAFF,TGCGCCAGCAGCCAGGGACAGGGAGGAAGAACTGAAGCTTTCTTT
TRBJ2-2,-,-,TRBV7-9,CASTLGGSPNTGELFF,TGTGCCAGCACTCTGGGAGGATCCCCGAACACCGGGGAGCTGTTTTTT
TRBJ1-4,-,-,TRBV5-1,CASSSGQEKLFF,TGCGCCAGCAGCTCCGGACAGGAAAAACTGTTTTTT
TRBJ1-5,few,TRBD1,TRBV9,CASSEGTVNQPQHF,TGTGCCAGCAGCGAGGGGACAGTCAATCAGCCCCAGCATTTT
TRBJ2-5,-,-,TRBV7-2,CASSLVREETQYF,TGTGCCAGCAGCTTAGTGAGGGAAGAGACCCAGTACTTC
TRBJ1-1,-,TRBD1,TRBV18,CASSVDRVGTEAFF,TGTGCCAGCTCGGTGGACAGGGTGGGCACTGAAGCTTTCTTT
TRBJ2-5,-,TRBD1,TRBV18,CASSSPYNRGAGETQYF,TGTGCCAGCTCATCTCCGTACAACAGGGGCGCGGGAGAGACCCAGTACTTC
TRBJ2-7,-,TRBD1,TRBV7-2,CASSFETGYEQYF,TGTGCCAGCAGCTTTGAGACAGGGTACGAGCAGTACTTC
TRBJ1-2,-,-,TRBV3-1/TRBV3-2,CASSQSPSARGYTF,TGTGCCAGCAGCCAGAGCCCGTCCGCCCGCGGCTACACCTTC
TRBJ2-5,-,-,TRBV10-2,CASSERGSAETQYF,TGCGCCAGCAGTGAGCGGGGGAGCGCAGAGACCCAGTACTTC
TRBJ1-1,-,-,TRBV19,CASSRKEGRAEAFF,TGTGCCAGTTCCCGGAAGGAGGGTAGGGCTGAAGCTTTCTTT
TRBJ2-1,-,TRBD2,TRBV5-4,CASSLRTSGLNEQFF,TGTGCCAGCAGCTTAAGGACTAGCGGCCTAAATGAGCAGTTCTTC
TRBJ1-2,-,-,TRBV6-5,CASRVQTRGYTF,TGTGCCAGCAGGGTTCAAACTAGGGGCTACACCTTC
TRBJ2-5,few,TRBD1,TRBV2,CASGGRDRVETQYF,TGTGCCAGCGGCGGCCGGGACAGGGTCGAGACCCAGTACTTC
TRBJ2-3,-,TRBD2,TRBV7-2,CASSATSAPDTQYF,TGTGCCAGCAGCGCAACTAGCGCCCCAGATACGCAGTATTTT
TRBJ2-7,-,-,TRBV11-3,CASSLDRHNEQYF,TGTGCCAGCAGCTTAGATCGACATAACGAGCAGTACTTC
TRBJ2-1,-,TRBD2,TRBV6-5,CASTKGGAGGNEQFF,TGTGCCAGCACCAAGGGTGGAGCGGGGGGCAATGAGCAGTTCTTC
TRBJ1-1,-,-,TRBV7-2,CASSPRGGLNTEAFF,TGTGCCAGCAGCCCCCGCGGAGGGTTGAACACTGAAGCTTTCTTT
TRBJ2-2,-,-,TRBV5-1,CASSPGHRTNTGELFF,TGCGCCAGCAGCCCGGGACATCGTACGAACACCGGGGAGCTGTTTTTT
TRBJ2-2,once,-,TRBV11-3,CASSRTSRIRAGELFF,TGTGCCAGCAGCCGAACTAGCAGAATTCGTGCCGGGGAGCTGTTTTTT
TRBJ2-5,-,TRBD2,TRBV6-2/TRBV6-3,CASSYAGTSGGIGKTQYF,TGTGCCAGCAGTTACGCGGGGACTAGCGGGGGGATCGGAAAGACCCAGTACTTC